This entry lists 4 T cell receptor beta chains sequenced from one sample in a study of blood T cell repertoires in COVID-19. Clones were read by immunoSEQ multiplex PCR, and TCRdb kept only the in-frame ones, dropping some. The repertoire consists of 250,000 to 300,000 clones, with 89% occurring once and the leading ten covering 0.94%. The specimen sequenced was peripheral blood. These receptor sequences come from a middle-aged woman who had recovered from COVID-19.

This clone was picked up many times. The chain carries TRBV7-9 and TRBJ2-7; 8 bases agree with TRBD2. The CDR3 extends over 13 amino acids. V dropped 6 bases and J dropped 5; count of bases not matched to a gene: 6. CDR1 is SEHNR, CDR2 FQNEAQ, per germline (reference sequence). In DNA, the CDR3 is TGTGCCAGCAGTCATAGCGGGATAGACGAGCAGTACTTC. Protein: CASSHSGIDEQYF.

The V and J genes are TRBV7-9 and TRBJ1-1, with a weak D call TRBD1 (6 bases). The V gene's germline CDR1 is SEHNR and CDR2 FQNEAQ (reference sequence). There are 14 residues in the CDR3. The V gene lost 5 bases and the J gene lost 2 bases, with 12 bases spanning the gap. The DNA of the CDR3 is TGTGCCAGCAGCCAGCAGGGGCTAAACACTGAAGCTTTCTTT. It codes for CASSQQGLNTEAFF.

V and J are TRBV18 and TRBJ2-1; no definite D call. The CDR3 is made up of 11 amino acids. The V end was cut by 5 bases, the J end by 8 bases, with 7 bases between. CDR1 and CDR2 (germline): KGHSH, LQKENI. For the CDR3, the DNA is TGTGCCAGCTCATCGGGTCATGAGCAGTTCTTC. It is translated as CASSSGHEQFF.

J is TRBJ2-6 and V is TRBV6-1; 12 bases are shared with TRBD2. The V gene's germline CDR1 is MNHNS and CDR2 SASEGT. The CDR3 consists of 18 residues. The V gene end was trimmed by 4 bases and the J gene end by 1 base; junction bases not matched to a gene: 5. CDR3 sequence: CASSGGLAGSSGANVLTF. The CDR3, as DNA: TGTGCCAGCAGTGGGGGACTAGCGGGCTCGTCTGGGGCCAACGTCCTGACTTTC.